Following are 17 T cell receptor beta chains from one sample sequenced in a study of blood T cell repertoires in COVID-19. Profiling relied on immunoSEQ multiplex PCR, and the TCRdb table lists in-frame clones only, not all of them. The data hold tens of thousands of clones, with about 90% observed a single time. Sequenced material: peripheral blood. The source is a man over 45 with active COVID-19.

This clone came up a few times. J is TRBJ1-4 and V is TRBV19; 10 bases line up with TRBD1. Germline V gene data show CDR1 as LNHDA and CDR2 as SQIVND (reference sequence). With V trimmed by 4 bases and J by 8 bases, 7 bases remained unmatched. CDR3 size: 15 residues. CDR3 region: CASSTLPGQGEKLFF. The CDR3 nucleotides are TGTGCCAGTAGTACCCTCCCGGGACAGGGGGAAAAACTGTTTTTT.

The V and J genes are TRBV15 and TRBJ2-5; D might be TRBD2 (5 bases). The germline gives CDR1 LNHNV, CDR2 YYDKDF (reference sequence). V was shortened by 0 bases and J by 2 bases, with 10 bases between the two germline ends. This CDR3 region has 15 residues. This CDR3 reads CATSRDTREQETQYF. The CDR3 coding sequence is TGTGCCACCAGCAGAGATACCCGGGAACAAGAGACCCAGTACTTC.

The rearrangement uses TRBV5-1 and TRBJ2-1, with TRBD2 identical over 11 bases. The ends lost 0 bases at V and 2 bases at J; junction bases unmatched: 1. CDR1 and CDR2 from the germline V gene are SGHRS and YFSETQ. CDR3 length: 16 residues. The CDR3 DNA reads as TGCGCCAGCAGCTTGGAACTAGCGGGGGCCTACAATGAGCAGTTCTTC. This sequence encodes CASSLELAGAYNEQFF.

The chain carries TRBV2 and TRBJ2-1; 13 nucleotides match TRBD2. V was clipped by 8 bases and J by 2 bases; unmatched bases: 6. Germline CDR1 is SNHLY and CDR2 is FYNNEI. CDR3 length equals 16 residues. The CDR3 protein is CASLGTSGATYNEQFF. DNA for the CDR3: TGTGCCAGCCTCGGGACTAGCGGGGCTACCTACAATGAGCAGTTCTTC.

Turning to this clone: In the same sample, other DNA sequences code for this CDR3. J is TRBJ1-5 and V is TRBV7-2; 8 bases fit TRBD1. The V segment lost 3 bases and the J segment 2 bases; nucleotides outside the gene matches: 0. The germline V gene has CDR1 SGHTA and CDR2 FQGNSA. This CDR3 has 14 residues. CDR3 in amino acids: CASSLDRGNQPQHF. In DNA, the CDR3 is TGTGCCAGCAGCTTGGACAGGGGCAATCAGCCCCAGCATTTT.

The chain links TRBV19 to TRBJ1-5, with 9 bases matching TRBD1. Germline assignment: CDR1 LNHDA and CDR2 SQIVND (reference sequence). V was clipped by 4 bases and J by 4 bases; unmatched bases: 8. The CDR3 has 16 residues. CDR3 region: CASSTLRQGENQPQHF. CDR3 sequence (DNA): TGTGCCAGTAGTACCCTTCGACAGGGGGAGAATCAGCCCCAGCATTTT.

The chain is built from TRBV28 and TRBJ2-1, with D possibly being TRBD2 (6 bases). V dropped 6 bases and J dropped 4 bases, with 13 bases sitting between them. The CDR3 contains 14 residues. Germline CDR1 and CDR2: MDHEN and SYDVKM. The CDR3 region has the DNA TGTGCCAGCAGGGCTAGCGTGTCTTACAATGAGCAGTTCTTC. Translated, it gives CASRASVSYNEQFF.

This chain links TRBV18 with TRBJ2-2, with TRBD1 as a possible D gene (5 bases). The CDR3 loop spans 13 amino acids. Trimming pared 3 bases from V and 5 bases from J, leaving 7 bases between. Germline values: CDR1 KGHSH, CDR2 LQKENI. The CDR3 sequence: CASSPKGTGELFF. CDR3 coding DNA: TGTGCCAGCTCACCTAAGGGGACCGGGGAGCTGTTTTTT.

The gene calls are TRBV15 and TRBJ2-3, with D hard to call. Trimming left V 3 bases short and J 4 bases short, with 5 bases between. The CDR3 extends over 12 amino acids. From germline, CDR1 is LNHNV and CDR2 YYDKDF (reference sequence). The DNA for the CDR3 is TGTGCCACCAGCAGGAGATCAGATACGCAGTATTTT. Translation: CATSRRSDTQYF. Full variable domain (rest looked up from reference TRBV15 and TRBJ2-3): DAMVIQNPRYQVTQFGKPVTLSCSQTLNHNVMYWYQQKSSQAPKLLFHYYDKDFNNEADTPDNFQSRRPNTSFCFLDIRSPGLGDTAMYLCATSRRSDTQYFGPGTRLTVL.

The rearrangement joins TRBV4-3 to TRBJ1-1; the match to TRBD1 covers 7 bases. Germline CDR1 is LGHNA and CDR2 is YSLEER. V lost 0 bases, J lost 10 bases, and 8 bases stayed unmatched. The CDR3 has 14 residues. This CDR3 is CASSQEIRGSRAFF. In nucleotides, the CDR3 is TGCGCCAGCAGCCAAGAAATCAGGGGGAGTCGAGCTTTCTTT.

The rearrangement links TRBV24-1 to TRBJ2-3, with 7 nucleotides matching TRBD2. The CDR3 is made up of 14 amino acids. J was trimmed by 9 bases and V by 0 bases; bases with no gene match: 5. Germline CDR1 is KGHDR and CDR2 is SFDVKD. This chain's CDR3 is CATSDLRDYGTQYF. DNA for the CDR3: TGTGCCACCAGTGATTTGCGGGACTATGGAACGCAGTATTTT.

The chain uses TRBV7-3 and TRBJ1-5, with D uncertain. The germline gives CDR1 SGHTA, CDR2 FQGTGA. The germline V and J ends were trimmed by 0 bases and 5 bases, with 5 bases remaining between them. This CDR3 is 13 amino acids long. DNA of the CDR3: TGTGCCAGCAGCTTAACTTCATATCAGCCCCAGCATTTT. Translated, it gives CASSLTSYQPQHF.

V usage is TRBV3-1 (or the pseudogene TRBV3-2) and J usage is TRBJ1-2; D possibly corresponds to TRBD1 (6 bases). Trimming pared 5 bases from V and 8 bases from J, leaving 12 bases between. Looked up from germline, CDR1 is LGHDT and CDR2 is YNNKEL (reference sequence). This CDR3 comprises 12 residues. The CDR3 protein is CASSSGAGGYTF. In nucleotides, the CDR3 is TGTGCCAGCAGCTCAGGGGCAGGCGGCTACACCTTC.

The chain couples TRBV21-1 to TRBJ1-5; TRBD1 was called by the table and not checked on the DNA. TRBV21-1 is described as a pseudogene. The CDR3 runs to 17 residues. The CDR3 nucleotides are TGTGCCAGCAGCAAAGAGGGGGCGAGAAGATTGGGCCAGCCCCAGCATTTT. Amino acids: CASSKEGARRLGQPQHF.

The V gene is TRBV7-9, the J gene TRBJ2-5, with a weak D call TRBD2 (6 bases). Germline CDR1 reads SEHNR; CDR2 reads FQNEAQ (reference sequence). The CDR3 loop spans 13 amino acids. Trimming took 5 bases from V and 4 from J, leaving 11 bases between them. The CDR3 here is CASSRGSVETQYF. CDR3 bases: TGTGCCAGCAGCCGGGGGTCCGTAGAGACCCAGTACTTC.

The genes are TRBV4-1 and TRBJ1-5; 7 bases fit TRBD1. The CDR3 length is 15 residues. In germline, CDR1 is MGHRA, CDR2 YSYEKL. Unmatched junction bases numbered 7, after V lost 5 bases and J lost 3 bases. CDR3 sequence reads: CASSSQGVLNQPQHF. Here the CDR3 DNA reads TGCGCCAGCAGCTCCCAGGGGGTTCTCAATCAGCCCCAGCATTTT.

A few counts support this clone. For the CDR3, the DNA is TGTGCCAGCAGCTTAAAGACTAGCGGGAGCTCCTACGAGCAGTACTTC. Residues: CASSLKTSGSSYEQYF. The chain recombines TRBV7-2 with TRBJ2-7; 12 bases fit TRBD2. The CDR3 length is 16 residues. Germline V gene lookup returns CDR1 SGHTA and CDR2 FQGNSA. The V and J ends lost 2 bases and 0 bases, in that order; junction bases with no gene match: 2.